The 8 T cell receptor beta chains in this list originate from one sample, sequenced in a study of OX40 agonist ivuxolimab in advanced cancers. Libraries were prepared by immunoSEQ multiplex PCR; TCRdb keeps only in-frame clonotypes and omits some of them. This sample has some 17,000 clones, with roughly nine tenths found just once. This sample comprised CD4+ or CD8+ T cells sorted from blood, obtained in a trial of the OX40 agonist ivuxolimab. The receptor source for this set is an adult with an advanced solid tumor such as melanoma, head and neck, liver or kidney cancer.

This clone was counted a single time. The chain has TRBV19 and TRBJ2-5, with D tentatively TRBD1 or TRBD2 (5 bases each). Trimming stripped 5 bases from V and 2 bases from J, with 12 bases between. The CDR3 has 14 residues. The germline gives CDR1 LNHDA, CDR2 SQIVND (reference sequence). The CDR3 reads CASSSRGLQETQYF. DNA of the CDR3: TGTGCCAGTAGTTCCCGGGGCCTACAAGAGACCCAGTACTTC.

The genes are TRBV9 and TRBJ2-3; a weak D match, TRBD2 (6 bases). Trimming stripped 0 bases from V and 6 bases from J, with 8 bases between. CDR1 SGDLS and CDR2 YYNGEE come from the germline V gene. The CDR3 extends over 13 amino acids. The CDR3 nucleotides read TGTGCCAGCAGCGTAGGTGGGGGGGATACGCAGTATTTT. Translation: CASSVGGGDTQYF.

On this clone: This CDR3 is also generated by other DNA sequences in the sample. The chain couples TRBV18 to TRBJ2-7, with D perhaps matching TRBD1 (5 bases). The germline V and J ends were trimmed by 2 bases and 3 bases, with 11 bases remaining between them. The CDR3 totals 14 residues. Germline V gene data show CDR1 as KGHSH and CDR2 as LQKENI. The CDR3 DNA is TGTGCCAGCTCACCAGACAGAGGCCACTACGAGCAGTACTTC. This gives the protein CASSPDRGHYEQYF.

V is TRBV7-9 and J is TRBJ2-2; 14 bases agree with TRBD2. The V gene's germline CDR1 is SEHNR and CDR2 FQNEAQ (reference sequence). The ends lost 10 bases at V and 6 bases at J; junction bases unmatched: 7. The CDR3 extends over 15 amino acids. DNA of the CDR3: TGTGCCATGATGGGGACTAGCGGGAGTTCCGGGGAGCTGTTTTTT. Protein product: CAMMGTSGSSGELFF.

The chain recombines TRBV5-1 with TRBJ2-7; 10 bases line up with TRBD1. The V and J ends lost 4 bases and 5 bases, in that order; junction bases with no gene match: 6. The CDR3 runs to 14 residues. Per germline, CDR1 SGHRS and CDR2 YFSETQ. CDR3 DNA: TGCGCCAGCAGCGACAGGGGGCGATCGGACGAGCAGTACTTC. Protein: CASSDRGRSDEQYF.

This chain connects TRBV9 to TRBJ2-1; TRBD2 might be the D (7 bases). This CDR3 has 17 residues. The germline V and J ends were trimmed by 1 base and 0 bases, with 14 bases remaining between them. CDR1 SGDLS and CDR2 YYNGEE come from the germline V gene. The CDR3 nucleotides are TGTGCCAGCAGCGTATGGGGGGGCCAAAGCTCCTACAATGAGCAGTTCTTC. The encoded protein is CASSVWGGQSSYNEQFF.

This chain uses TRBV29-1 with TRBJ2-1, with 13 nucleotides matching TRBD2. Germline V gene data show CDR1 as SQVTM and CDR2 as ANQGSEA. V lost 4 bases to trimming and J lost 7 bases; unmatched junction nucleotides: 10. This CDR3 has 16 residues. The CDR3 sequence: CSVGEWGLAGSNEQFF. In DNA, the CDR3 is TGCAGCGTTGGAGAGTGGGGACTAGCGGGGAGTAATGAGCAGTTCTTC.

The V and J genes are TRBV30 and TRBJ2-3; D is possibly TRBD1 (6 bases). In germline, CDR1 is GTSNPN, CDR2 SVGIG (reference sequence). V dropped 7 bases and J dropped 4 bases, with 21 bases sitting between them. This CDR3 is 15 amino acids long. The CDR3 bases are TGTGCCTCATCCCCCAGGTGGGGGCGAGCAGATACGCAGTATTTT. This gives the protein CASSPRWGRADTQYF. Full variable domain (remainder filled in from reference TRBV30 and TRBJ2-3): SQTIHQWPATLVQPVGSPLSLECTVEGTSNPNLYWYRQAAGRGLQLLFYSVGIGQISSEVPQNLSASRPQDRQFILSSKKLLLSDSGFYLCASSPRWGRADTQYFGPGTRLTVL.